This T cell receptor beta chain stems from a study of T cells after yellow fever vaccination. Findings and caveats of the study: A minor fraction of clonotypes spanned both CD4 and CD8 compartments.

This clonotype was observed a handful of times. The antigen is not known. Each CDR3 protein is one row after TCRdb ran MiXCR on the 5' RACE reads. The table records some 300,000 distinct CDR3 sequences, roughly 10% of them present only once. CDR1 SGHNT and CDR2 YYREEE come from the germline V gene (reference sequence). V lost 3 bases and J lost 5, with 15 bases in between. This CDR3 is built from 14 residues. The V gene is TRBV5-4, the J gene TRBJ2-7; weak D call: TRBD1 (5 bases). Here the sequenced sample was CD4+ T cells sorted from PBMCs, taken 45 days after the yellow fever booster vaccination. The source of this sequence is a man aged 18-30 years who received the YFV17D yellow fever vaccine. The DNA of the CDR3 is TGTGCCAGCAGCTCCCCCCGCAGGGCCGACGAGCAGTACTTC. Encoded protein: CASSSPRRADEQYF.